The entry that follows covers one TCR beta chain sequence. RNA, at about 0.45 to 1 ug, was reverse transcribed with random hexamers. The amplification used immunoSEQ multiplex PCR on TCR beta CDR3; it spanned 54 Vbeta and 13 Jbeta. TCRdb independently ran MiXCR on the immunoSEQ multiplex PCR reads; one entry per CDR3 protein. Found here are 200,000 to 300,000 distinct CDR3 sequences, 90% to 97% of them singletons; the top ten hold under 0.12%. Germline-derived CDR1 and CDR2 are SGDLS and YYNGEE. Trimming pared 2 bases from V and 7 bases from J, leaving 13 bases between. The CDR3 is 14 amino acids. The data were obtained in a study of CD8 T cells in Susac syndrome.

The sequence was collected from a human donor with Susac syndrome. The chain combines TRBV9 with TRBJ2-1; D gene uncertain. Sequenced sample: CD4+ T cells from PBMCs. CDR3 coding DNA: TGTGCCAGCAGCGTCGGCGTGACGAGTAATGAGCAGTTCTTC. As protein: CASSVGVTSNEQFF.